These 6 T cell receptor beta chains originate from one sample sequenced in a study of Graves' ophthalmopathy and Graves' hyperthyroidism. RNA transcripts provided the template for amplifying TCR beta CDR3 regions. Following a first-round RT-PCR that used HTBI primers, a second-round multiplex PCR was carried out. TCRdb called the multiplex PCR reads again in MiXCR, with one record for every CDR3 protein. The sample lists about 14,000 distinct CDR3 sequences, approximately 53% seen once, with around 50% in the top ten. Specimen: peripheral blood. The source is a woman aged 25 to 39 with Graves' ophthalmopathy.

By share, this clonotype counts as medium-sized. The gene calls are TRBV5-1 and TRBJ2-7, with D possibly called TRBD1 or TRBD2 (5 bases each). V was pared by 1 base and J by 7 bases, with 15 bases between. CDR1 and CDR2 (germline): SGHRS, YFSETQ. The CDR3 spans 14 residues. The CDR3 loop reads CASSLTGRTLEQYF. CDR3 bases: TGCGCCAGCAGCTTGACGGGACGGACTCTGGAGCAGTACTTC.

The genes are TRBV24-1 and TRBJ2-1; 9 bases map to TRBD2. The CDR3 runs 16 residues. Germline V lookup: CDR1 KGHDR, CDR2 SFDVKD. The V gene end was trimmed by 3 bases and the J gene end by 6 bases; junction bases not matched to a gene: 8. The CDR3 spells CATSDISGRSGNEQFF. CDR3 nucleotides: TGTGCCACCAGTGATATTAGCGGGAGATCCGGCAATGAGCAGTTCTTC.

This clonotype was recorded many times. V and J are TRBV28 and TRBJ1-2; weak D call: TRBD1 (6 bases). The germline V gene has CDR1 MDHEN and CDR2 SYDVKM. The CDR3 has 15 amino acids. V lost 6 bases, J lost 4 bases, and 18 bases lay in between. This chain's CDR3 is CASRSYTGIAYGYTF. The CDR3 DNA sequence: TGTGCCAGCAGATCCTACACAGGGATTGCCTATGGCTACACCTTC.

This clonotype occurred many times. V is TRBV28 and J is TRBJ2-7, with 11 bases that match TRBD2. After removal of 4 bases from V and 5 bases from J, the junction contained 7 bases not matched to a gene. Germline V gene lookup returns CDR1 MDHEN and CDR2 SYDVKM. The CDR3 runs to 15 residues. The CDR3 DNA follows: TGTGCCAGCAGTTCTCTAGCGGGAGGTGTCGACGAGCAGTACTTC. Its protein is CASSSLAGGVDEQYF.

The chain links TRBV7-9 to TRBJ2-5, with TRBD1 matching over 8 bases. V shed 4 bases, J shed 5 bases, and the junction held 15 bases outside the gene matches. CDR1 is SEHNR and CDR2 is FQNEAQ in the germline V gene (reference sequence). The CDR3 has 17 residues. This CDR3 reads CASSSSALTGAGETQYF. The CDR3 nucleotides read TGTGCCAGCAGCTCCTCGGCCCTGACAGGGGCGGGGGAGACCCAGTACTTC. Using reference TRBV7-9 and TRBJ2-5 for the parts outside the CDR3, the full variable domain is DTGVSQNPRHKITKRGQNVTFRCDPISEHNRLYWYRQTLGQGPEFLTYFQNEAQLEKSRLLSDRFSAERPKGSFSTLEIQRTEQGDSAMYLCASSSSALTGAGETQYFGPGTRLLVL.

This clonotype came up once. V gene TRBV11-2 combines with J gene TRBJ2-7, with a weak D call TRBD1 (5 bases). In germline, CDR1 is SGHAT, CDR2 FQNNGV. This CDR3 region has 13 residues. Trimming removed 3 bases at V and 5 bases at J, with 11 bases between. CDR3 residues: CASSFARVHEQYV. CDR3 coding DNA: TGTGCCAGCAGCTTTGCCAGGGTACACGAGCAGTACGTC.